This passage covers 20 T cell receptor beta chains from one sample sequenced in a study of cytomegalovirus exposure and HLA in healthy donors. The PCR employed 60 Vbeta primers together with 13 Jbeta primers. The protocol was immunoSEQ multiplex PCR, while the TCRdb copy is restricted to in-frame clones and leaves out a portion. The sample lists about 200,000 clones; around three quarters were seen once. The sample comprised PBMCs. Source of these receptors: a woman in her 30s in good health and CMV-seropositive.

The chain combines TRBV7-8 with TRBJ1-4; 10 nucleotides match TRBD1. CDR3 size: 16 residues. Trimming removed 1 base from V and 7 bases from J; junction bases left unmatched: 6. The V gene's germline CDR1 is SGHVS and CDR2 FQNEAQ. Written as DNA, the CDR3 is TGTGCCAGCAGCTTAGGGGGACAGGGGAGTCTTGAAAAACTGTTTTTT. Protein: CASSLGGQGSLEKLFF.

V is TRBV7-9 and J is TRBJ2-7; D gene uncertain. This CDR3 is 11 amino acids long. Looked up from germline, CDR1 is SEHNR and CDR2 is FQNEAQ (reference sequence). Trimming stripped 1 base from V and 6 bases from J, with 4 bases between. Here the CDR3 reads CASSLGAEQYF. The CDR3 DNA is TGTGCCAGCAGCTTAGGGGCCGAGCAGTACTTC. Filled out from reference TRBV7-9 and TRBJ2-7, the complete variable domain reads DTGVSQNPRHKITKRGQNVTFRCDPISEHNRLYWYRQTLGQGPEFLTYFQNEAQLEKSRLLSDRFSAERPKGSFSTLEIQRTEQGDSAMYLCASSLGAEQYFGPGTRLTVT.

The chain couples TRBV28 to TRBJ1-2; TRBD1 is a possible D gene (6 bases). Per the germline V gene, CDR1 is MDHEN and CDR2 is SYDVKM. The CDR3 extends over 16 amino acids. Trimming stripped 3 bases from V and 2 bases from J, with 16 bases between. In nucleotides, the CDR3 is TGTGCCAGCAGTTTGTATAACAGGGTAATAAACTATGGCTACACCTTC. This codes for CASSLYNRVINYGYTF.

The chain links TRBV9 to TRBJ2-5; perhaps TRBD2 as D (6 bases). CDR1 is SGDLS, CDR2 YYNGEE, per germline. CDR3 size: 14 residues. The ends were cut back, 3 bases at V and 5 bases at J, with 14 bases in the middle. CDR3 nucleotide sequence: TGTGCCAGCAGCGAGGCGGGGCGTTTGGAGACCCAGTACTTC. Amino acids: CASSEAGRLETQYF.

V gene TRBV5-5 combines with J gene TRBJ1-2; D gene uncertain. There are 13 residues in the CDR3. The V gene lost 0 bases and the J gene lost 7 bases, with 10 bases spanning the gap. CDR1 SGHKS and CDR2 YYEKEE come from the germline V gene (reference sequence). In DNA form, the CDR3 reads TGTGCCAGCAGCTTGGTAGGGAGTACTGGCTACACCTTC. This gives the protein CASSLVGSTGYTF.

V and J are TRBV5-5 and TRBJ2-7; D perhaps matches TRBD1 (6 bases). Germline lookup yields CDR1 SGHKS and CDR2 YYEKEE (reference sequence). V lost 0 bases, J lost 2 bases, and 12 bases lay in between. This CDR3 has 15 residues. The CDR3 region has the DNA TGTGCCAGCAGCTTGGCCTGGACAGAAACCTACGAGCAGTACTTC. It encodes CASSLAWTETYEQYF.

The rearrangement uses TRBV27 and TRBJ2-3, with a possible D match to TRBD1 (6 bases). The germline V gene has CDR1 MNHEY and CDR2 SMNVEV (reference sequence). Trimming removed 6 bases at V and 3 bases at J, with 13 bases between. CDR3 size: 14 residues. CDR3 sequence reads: CASSLGAQTDTQYF. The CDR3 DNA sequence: TGTGCCAGCAGCCTGGGGGCCCAAACAGATACGCAGTATTTT.

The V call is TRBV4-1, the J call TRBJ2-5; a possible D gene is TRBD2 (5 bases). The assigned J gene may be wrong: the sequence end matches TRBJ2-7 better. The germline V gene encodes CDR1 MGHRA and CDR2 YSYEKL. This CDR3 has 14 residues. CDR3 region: CASSQVASGYEQYF. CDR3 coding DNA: TGCGCCAGCAGCCAAGTCGCGTCGGGGTACGAGCAGTACTTC.

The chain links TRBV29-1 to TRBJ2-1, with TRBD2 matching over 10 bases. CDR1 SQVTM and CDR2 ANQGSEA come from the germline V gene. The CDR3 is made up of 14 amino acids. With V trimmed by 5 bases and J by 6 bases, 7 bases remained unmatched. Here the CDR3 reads CSVLSGGASNEQFF. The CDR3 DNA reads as TGCAGCGTTTTAAGCGGGGGGGCCTCCAATGAGCAGTTCTTC.

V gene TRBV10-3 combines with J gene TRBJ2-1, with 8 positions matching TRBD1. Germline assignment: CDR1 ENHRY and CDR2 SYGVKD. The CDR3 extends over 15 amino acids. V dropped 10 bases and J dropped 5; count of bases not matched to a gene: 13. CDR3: CATQPIGQGDNEQFF. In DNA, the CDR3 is TGTGCCACCCAACCAATCGGACAGGGAGACAATGAGCAGTTCTTC.

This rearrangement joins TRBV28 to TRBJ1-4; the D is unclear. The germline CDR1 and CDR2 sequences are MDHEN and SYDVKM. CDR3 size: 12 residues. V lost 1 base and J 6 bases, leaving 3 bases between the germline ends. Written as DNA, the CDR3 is TGTGCCAGCAGTTTATCGGATGAAAAACTGTTTTTT. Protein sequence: CASSLSDEKLFF.

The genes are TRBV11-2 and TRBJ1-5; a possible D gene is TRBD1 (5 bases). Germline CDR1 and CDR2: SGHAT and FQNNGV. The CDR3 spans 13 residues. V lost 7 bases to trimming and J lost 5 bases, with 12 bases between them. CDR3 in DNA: TGTGCCAGCACCTGGGGCAGGGATCAGCCCCAGCATTTT. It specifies CASTWGRDQPQHF.

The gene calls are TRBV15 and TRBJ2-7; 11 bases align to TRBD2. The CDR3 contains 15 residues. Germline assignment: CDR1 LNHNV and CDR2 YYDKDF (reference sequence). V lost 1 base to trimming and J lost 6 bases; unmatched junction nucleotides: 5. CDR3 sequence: CATSRARLAGREQYF. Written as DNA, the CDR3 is TGTGCCACCAGCAGAGCTCGACTAGCGGGGCGCGAGCAGTACTTC.

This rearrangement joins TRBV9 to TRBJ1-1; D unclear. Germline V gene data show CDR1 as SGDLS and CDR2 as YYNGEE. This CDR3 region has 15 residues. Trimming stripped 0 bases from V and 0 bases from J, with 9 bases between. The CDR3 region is CASSVGFGMNTEAFF. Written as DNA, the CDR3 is TGTGCCAGCAGCGTAGGATTCGGTATGAACACTGAAGCTTTCTTT.

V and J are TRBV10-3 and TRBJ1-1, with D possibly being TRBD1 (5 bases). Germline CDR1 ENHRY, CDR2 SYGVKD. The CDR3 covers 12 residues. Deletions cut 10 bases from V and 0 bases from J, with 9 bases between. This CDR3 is CATNRMNTEAFF. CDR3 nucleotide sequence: TGTGCCACCAACAGGATGAACACTGAAGCTTTCTTT.

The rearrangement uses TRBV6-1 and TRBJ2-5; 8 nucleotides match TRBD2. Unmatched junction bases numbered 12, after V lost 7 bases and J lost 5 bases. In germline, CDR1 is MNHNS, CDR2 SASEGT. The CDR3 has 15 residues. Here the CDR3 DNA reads TGTGCCAGCAAAGCCCGGGAGGGATTCAAGGAGACCCAGTACTTC. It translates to CASKAREGFKETQYF.

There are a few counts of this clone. CDR3 DNA sequence: TGCGCCAGCAGTTCCGGGATCCACGTGAAGTCCTATAATTCACCCCTCCACTTT. It translates to CASSSGIHVKSYNSPLHF. This chain links TRBV5-1 with TRBJ1-6; D is undetermined. CDR1 is SGHRS and CDR2 is YFSETQ in the germline V gene. The ends were cut back, 5 bases at V and 1 base at J, with 19 bases in the middle. The CDR3 is made up of 18 amino acids.

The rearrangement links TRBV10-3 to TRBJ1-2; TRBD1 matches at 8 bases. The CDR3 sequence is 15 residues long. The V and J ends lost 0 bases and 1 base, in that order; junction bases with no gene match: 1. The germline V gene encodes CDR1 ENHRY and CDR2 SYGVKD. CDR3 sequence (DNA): TGTGCCATCAGTGAGTCAGGACAGGGTAACTATGGCTACACCTTC. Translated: CAISESGQGNYGYTF.

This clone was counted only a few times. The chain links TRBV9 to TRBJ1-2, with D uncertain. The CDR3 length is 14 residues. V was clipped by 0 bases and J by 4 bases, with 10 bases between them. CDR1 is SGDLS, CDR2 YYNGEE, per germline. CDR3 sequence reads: CASSVGRGIYGYTF. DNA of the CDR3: TGTGCCAGCAGCGTAGGTCGGGGAATCTATGGCTACACCTTC.

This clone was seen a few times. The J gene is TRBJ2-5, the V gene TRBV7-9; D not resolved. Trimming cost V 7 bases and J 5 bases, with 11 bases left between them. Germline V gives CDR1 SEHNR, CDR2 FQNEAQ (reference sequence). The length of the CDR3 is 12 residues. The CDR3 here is CASTREWETQYF. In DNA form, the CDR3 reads TGTGCCAGCACCCGCGAATGGGAGACCCAGTACTTC.